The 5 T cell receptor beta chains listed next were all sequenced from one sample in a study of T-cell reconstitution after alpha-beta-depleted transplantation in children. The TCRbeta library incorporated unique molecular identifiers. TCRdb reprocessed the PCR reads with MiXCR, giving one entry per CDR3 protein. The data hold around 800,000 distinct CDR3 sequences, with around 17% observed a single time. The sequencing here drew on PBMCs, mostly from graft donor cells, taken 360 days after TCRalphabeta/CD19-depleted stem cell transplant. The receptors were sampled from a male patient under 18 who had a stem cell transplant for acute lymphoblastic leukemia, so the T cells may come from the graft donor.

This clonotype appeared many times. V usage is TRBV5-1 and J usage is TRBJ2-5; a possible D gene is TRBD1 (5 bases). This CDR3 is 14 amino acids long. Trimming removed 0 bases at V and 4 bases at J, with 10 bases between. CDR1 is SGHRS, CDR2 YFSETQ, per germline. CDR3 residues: CASSLDQGRETQYF. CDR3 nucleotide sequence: TGCGCCAGCAGCTTGGACCAGGGCCGAGAGACCCAGTACTTC. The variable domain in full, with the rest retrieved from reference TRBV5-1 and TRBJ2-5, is KAGVTQTPRYLIKTRGQQVTLSCSPISGHRSVSWYQQTPGQGLQFLFEYFSETQRNKGNFPGRFSGRQFSNSRSEMNVSTLELGDSALYLCASSLDQGRETQYFGPGTRLLVL.

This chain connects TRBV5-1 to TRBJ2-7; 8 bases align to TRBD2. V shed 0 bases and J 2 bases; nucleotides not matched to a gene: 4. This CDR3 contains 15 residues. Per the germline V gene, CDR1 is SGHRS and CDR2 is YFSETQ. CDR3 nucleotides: TGCGCCAGCAGCTTGGTTGTTAGCGGGGCCTACGAGCAGTACTTC. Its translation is CASSLVVSGAYEQYF. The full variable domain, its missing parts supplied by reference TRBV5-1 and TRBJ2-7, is KAGVTQTPRYLIKTRGQQVTLSCSPISGHRSVSWYQQTPGQGLQFLFEYFSETQRNKGNFPGRFSGRQFSNSRSEMNVSTLELGDSALYLCASSLVVSGAYEQYFGPGTRLTVT.

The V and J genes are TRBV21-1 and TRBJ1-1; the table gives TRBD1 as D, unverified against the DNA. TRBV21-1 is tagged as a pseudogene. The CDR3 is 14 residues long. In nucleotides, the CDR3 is TGTGCCAGCAGCAAACACAGGGGGGGAACTGAAGCTTTCTTT. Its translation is CASSKHRGGTEAFF.

The CDR3 sequence is CATSDDTPMGQGEGYTF. The CDR3 coding sequence is TGTGCCACCAGTGATGACACCCCGATGGGACAGGGTGAAGGCTACACCTTC. The rearrangement uses TRBV24-1 and TRBJ1-2, with TRBD1 matching 9 bases. Unmatched junction bases numbered 15, after V lost 3 bases and J lost 8 bases. This CDR3 contains 17 residues. Germline-derived CDR1 and CDR2 are KGHDR and SFDVKD.

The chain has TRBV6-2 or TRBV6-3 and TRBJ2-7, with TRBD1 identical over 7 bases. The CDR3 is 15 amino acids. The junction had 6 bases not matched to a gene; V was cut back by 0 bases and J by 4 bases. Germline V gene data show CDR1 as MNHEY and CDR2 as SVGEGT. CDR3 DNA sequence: TGTGCCAGCAGTTACTCTCGACAGGGAAAGTACGAGCAGTACTTC. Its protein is CASSYSRQGKYEQYF.